The rows below give T cell receptor beta chains drawn from one sample of a study of identical twins. MiXCR was run by TCRdb on the 5' RACE reads, yielding one entry per CDR3 protein. The profile shows about 240,000 distinct CDR3 sequences, more than 9.5% of them singletons. This sample was shared with a second study, whose subject was yellow fever vaccine responses in identical twins.

Sequenced input: memory (CD45RO+) T cells sorted from blood. These receptors all stem from a woman between 18 and 29 years old in good health. Each CDR3 is given with its conserved first and last residue. The order of the fields is clone size, D gene, J gene, V gene, CDR3 DNA, CDR3 protein. D genes are given only for firm matches. The size of a clone is reported for some rows only, either as once, few or many, or as a class for expanded clones.

few,.,TRBJ1-2,TRBV28,TGTGCCAGCAGTTTATCCAGCCCGATGGCAGGGCACACCTTC,CASSLSSPMAGHTF
.,.,TRBJ2-3,TRBV11-3,TGTGCCAGCAGCTTTACCCCCACAGATACGCAGTATTTT,CASSFTPTDTQYF
.,.,TRBJ2-7,TRBV30,TGTGCCTGGAGTGTATGGCAGCCCTCCTACGAGCAGTACTTC,CAWSVWQPSYEQYF
.,.,TRBJ2-2,TRBV3-1,TGTGCCAGCAGCCATGGAAGGACCGGGAACACCGGGGAGCTGTTTTTT,CASSHGRTGNTGELFF
.,.,TRBJ2-7,TRBV3-1,TGTGCCAGCAGCCAAGGTATGCAGGCCTACGAGCAGTACTTC,CASSQGMQAYEQYF
many,.,TRBJ2-5,TRBV7-9,TGTGCCAGCAGCTTAGCCGGGACACAAGAGACCCAGTACTTC,CASSLAGTQETQYF
many,TRBD2,TRBJ2-7,TRBV7-2,TGTGCCAGCAGCCCGAGGACTAGCGGGTTCTCCTACGAGCAGTACTTC,CASSPRTSGFSYEQYF
few,.,TRBJ2-7,TRBV7-8,TGTGCCAGCAGCTTAGGTGCCAGCTACTACGAGCAGTACTTC,CASSLGASYYEQYF
.,TRBD2,TRBJ2-3,TRBV20-1,TGCAGTGCTGCCGGGACTAGAAGCACAGATACGCAGTATTTT,CSAAGTRSTDTQYF
.,TRBD1,TRBJ2-3,TRBV28,TGTGCCAGCAGTACTGACAGGGTGGACACAGATACGCAGTATTTT,CASSTDRVDTDTQYF
.,.,TRBJ2-7,TRBV11-2,TGTGCCAGCAGCTCCCGGGTTGGTCCCTACGAGCAGTACTTC,CASSSRVGPYEQYF
.,TRBD2,TRBJ2-7,TRBV28,TGTGCCAGCAGTTTATTAGGACTAGCGGGAGGGAGGAACGAGCAGTACTTC,CASSLLGLAGGRNEQYF
many,.,TRBJ2-5,TRBV12-3/TRBV12-4,TGTGCCAGCAGTCCGACCGGACGGTTCGGGGGGACCCAGTACTTC,CASSPTGRFGGTQYF
.,TRBD1,TRBJ2-5,TRBV4-3,TGCGCCAGCAGCCAAGCCGGGACAGTGAGGGGAGAGACCCAGTACTTC,CASSQAGTVRGETQYF
few,TRBD1,TRBJ2-2,TRBV6-4,TGTGCCAGTAGACAGGGATCGAACACCGGGGAGCTGTTTTTT,CASRQGSNTGELFF
few,.,TRBJ2-5,TRBV2,TGTGCCAGCAGTGCCACTCTCGCGGGGTACGGGGAGACCCAGTACTTC,CASSATLAGYGETQYF
.,.,TRBJ2-7,TRBV6-6,TGTGCCAGCAGCCTCCTGCCGCCCTGGCAGAACGAGCAGTACTTC,CASSLLPPWQNEQYF
.,.,TRBJ2-7,TRBV28,TGTGCCAGCCTAAGTTCCGCCGGGGGTCCCTACGAGCAGTACTTC,CASLSSAGGPYEQYF
.,TRBD2,TRBJ2-5,TRBV3-1,TGTGCCAGCAGCCAAGCCGGCGGGAGGGCCGTAGAGACCCAGTACTTC,CASSQAGGRAVETQYF
few,.,TRBJ2-1,TRBV7-2,TGTGCCAGCAGCTTCGAGAGGAATGAGCAGTTCTTC,CASSFERNEQFF
.,.,TRBJ2-1,TRBV11-2,TGTGCCAGCACGAAAATAAGCTCCTACAATGAGCAGTTCTTC,CASTKISSYNEQFF
.,.,TRBJ2-3,TRBV12-3/TRBV12-4,TGTGCCAGCAGTTTATACGACACAGATACGCAGTATTTT,CASSLYDTDTQYF
few,.,TRBJ1-1,TRBV12-3/TRBV12-4,TGTGCCAGCAGTTTAAATTCAGGGACCACAAAAGCTTTCTTT,CASSLNSGTTKAFF
many,TRBD2,TRBJ2-2,TRBV5-1,TGCGCCAGCAGCTTGACGGCTAGCGGGAGTTACAACACCGGGGAGCTGTTTTTT,CASSLTASGSYNTGELFF
many,.,TRBJ2-7,TRBV3-1,TGTGCCAGCAGACAACTCAGCTCCTACGAGCAGTACTTC,CASRQLSSYEQYF
.,.,TRBJ1-5,TRBV7-2,TGTGCCAGCAGCTTAATACAGGCGGGTCAGCCCCAGCATTTT,CASSLIQAGQPQHF
many,.,TRBJ2-3,TRBV10-3,TGTGCCATCAGTGGTGGTTCGGGGAGCACAGATACGCAGTATTTT,CAISGGSGSTDTQYF
.,TRBD2,TRBJ2-3,TRBV11-1,TGTGCCAGCAGCCCCCTAGCGGGGGGGGGTTCTAGCACAGATACGCAGTATTTT,CASSPLAGGGSSTDTQYF
many,TRBD1,TRBJ2-7,TRBV5-1,TGCGCCAGCAGCTTGGGGACAGGGGGCCTCGAGCAGTACTTC,CASSLGTGGLEQYF
few,TRBD1,TRBJ2-5,TRBV20-1,TGCAGTGCACCGGTCTACAGGGGGCGCGTGGAGACCCAGTACTTC,CSAPVYRGRVETQYF
.,.,TRBJ2-6,TRBV6-1,TGTGCCAGCCTTGCGATCTCTGGGGCCAACGTCCTGACTTTC,CASLAISGANVLTF
few,.,TRBJ2-3,TRBV21-1,TGTGCCAGCAGCAAAAGGGGCCCAGATACGCAGTATTTT,CASSKRGPDTQYF
many,.,TRBJ2-4,TRBV6-6,TGTGCCAGCAGTCGACCCAAAAACATTCAGTACTTC,CASSRPKNIQYF
few,TRBD2,TRBJ2-7,TRBV4-3,TGCGCCAGCAGCCAATCTAGCGGGAGTTTCTACGAGCAGTACTTC,CASSQSSGSFYEQYF
few,.,TRBJ2-5,TRBV30,TGTGCCTGGAGGGGTGCAGGGGGGGAGACCCAGTACTTC,CAWRGAGGETQYF
few,.,TRBJ2-2,TRBV5-4,TGTGCCAGCAGCTCGAACGGGGTAGGGGAGCTGTTTTTT,CASSSNGVGELFF
once,.,TRBJ2-3,TRBV20-1,TGCAGTGCCTTCCTAATCTCCCGGGGATCAGATACGCAGTATTTT,CSAFLISRGSDTQYF
few,TRBD1,TRBJ2-1,TRBV3-1,TGTGCCAGCAGCCAGAATATGGGACAGGGGGCGGGAGAGCAGTTCTTC,CASSQNMGQGAGEQFF
.,TRBD2,TRBJ2-3,TRBV11-1,TGTGCCAGCAGCTCGAGCGGGAGGGTCACAGATACGCAGTATTTT,CASSSSGRVTDTQYF
few,.,TRBJ2-7,TRBV3-1,TGTGCCAGCAGCCAAGTAGGGGGCGAGCAGTACTTC,CASSQVGGEQYF
few,TRBD1,TRBJ1-1,TRBV25-1,TGTGCCAGCAGTGGGGACAGGGGTCCTGAAGCTTTCTTT,CASSGDRGPEAFF
.,TRBD2,TRBJ2-7,TRBV6-5,TGTGCCAGCAGTTACTCTAGTCCCGGGAGGGGATCCTACGAGCAGTACTTC,CASSYSSPGRGSYEQYF
.,.,TRBJ2-5,TRBV30,TGTGCCTGGAGTCCCGGCCAAGAGACCCAGTACTTC,CAWSPGQETQYF
few,.,TRBJ2-3,TRBV11-2,TGTGCCAGCAGCTTACGGCCGGGGGACCGCACAGATACGCAGTATTTT,CASSLRPGDRTDTQYF
many,.,TRBJ2-1,TRBV7-2,TGTGCCAGCAGCTTATCCGGACCCGCATACAATGAGCAGTTCTTC,CASSLSGPAYNEQFF
.,.,TRBJ2-7,TRBV20-1,TGCAGTGCTAAGGTGGCGGGCCACGAGCAGTACTTC,CSAKVAGHEQYF
few,TRBD1,TRBJ2-5,TRBV20-1,TGCAGTGCTGCCGGGACAGGGTGGGAGACCCAGTACTTC,CSAAGTGWETQYF
few,TRBD2,TRBJ2-5,TRBV3-1,TGTGCCAGCAGCCAAGATCCGCTAGCGGGGGGCGTCGGGGGGACCCAGTACTTC,CASSQDPLAGGVGGTQYF
.,.,TRBJ2-7,TRBV20-1,TGCAGTGCTAGGATCGGGGGATACGAGCAGTACTTC,CSARIGGYEQYF
few,.,TRBJ1-2,TRBV9,TGTGCCAGCAGCGTAGCCCCGCGGACAGCTAACTATGGCTACACCTTC,CASSVAPRTANYGYTF
.,.,TRBJ2-7,TRBV29-1,TGCAGCGTTGTTGATAACTCCTACGAGCAGTACTTC,CSVVDNSYEQYF
many,TRBD1,TRBJ2-2,TRBV7-6,TGTGCACTCACAGGGGTTCGTACCGGGGAGCTGTTTTTT,CALTGVRTGELFF
few,TRBD2,TRBJ2-3,TRBV4-2,TGTGCCAGCAGCCAAGGAGGATGGGGACTAGCGGGGGGGCTGGGCACAGATACGCAGTATTTT,CASSQGGWGLAGGLGTDTQYF
many,.,TRBJ2-7,TRBV20-1,TGCAGTGCTAAGAGGTCCACGAACTTTTACGAGCAGTACTTC,CSAKRSTNFYEQYF
many,TRBD2,TRBJ2-3,TRBV15,TGTGCCACCGGGGCACTAGCGGAGCACACAGATACGCAGTATTTT,CATGALAEHTDTQYF
.,TRBD2,TRBJ2-1,TRBV28,TGTGCCAGCCGGGGGGTAGCGGGAGGGCCCTACAATGAGCAGTTCTTC,CASRGVAGGPYNEQFF
many,.,TRBJ1-4,TRBV7-9,TGTGCCAGCAGAGAAGACGAAAAACTGTTTTTT,CASREDEKLFF
.,TRBD1,TRBJ2-7,TRBV7-9,TGTGCCAGCAGCTCCCGGGACAGGCCCCACGAGCAGTACTTC,CASSSRDRPHEQYF
many,TRBD1,TRBJ2-1,TRBV12-3/TRBV12-4,TGTGCCAGCAGTTTTGACAGGGCTAACAATGAGCAGTTCTTC,CASSFDRANNEQFF